This T cell receptor beta chain was sequenced during a study of T cell responses to AZD1222 COVID-19 vaccine. About this clone: Its cognate antigen is unknown.

Second-dose timings of about 4 or about 12 weeks were pooled. Generated by immunoSEQ multiplex PCR, the TCRdb table keeps only in-frame clones and is missing some. The data hold some 170,000 clones, with about nine tenths observed a single time. Regarding the study as a whole: CD4 TCRs linked to vaccination spanned spike, dominating at 160-218 and 743-854. Mostly white British, mostly female donors; authors suggested clonal diversity may be underestimated.

This specimen consisted of peripheral blood, obtained 28 days after the second AZD1222 dose. This receptor was obtained from an adult who received the AZD1222 COVID-19 vaccine.

This chain's CDR3 is CASREDGYTF. CDR3 nucleotides: TGTGCCAGTAGAGAGGACGGCTACACCTTC. The rearrangement links TRBV19 to TRBJ1-2; D gene uncertain. Per germline, CDR1 LNHDA and CDR2 SQIVND (reference sequence). With 6 bases removed from V and 8 bases from J, the gap between germline ends came to 7 bases. The CDR3 is 10 amino acids.